Listed here are 17 T cell receptor beta chains from one sample, sequenced in a study of OX40 agonist ivuxolimab in advanced cancers. Profiling relied on immunoSEQ multiplex PCR, and the TCRdb table lists in-frame clones only, not all of them. The sample records about 77,000 clones, around 82% being singletons. Sequenced here: CD4+ or CD8+ T cells sorted from blood, sampled in a trial of the OX40 agonist ivuxolimab. The receptor set was obtained from an adult with an advanced solid tumor such as melanoma, head and neck, liver or kidney cancer.

This clone showed up just once. This chain connects TRBV27 to TRBJ2-3; 8 nucleotides align to TRBD1. The germline CDR1 and CDR2 sequences are MNHEY and SMNVEV (reference sequence). V lost 5 bases and J lost 3; bases outside the gene matches: 13. The CDR3 runs 17 residues. This chain's CDR3 is CASSLRAQTGVTDTQYF. Written as DNA, the CDR3 is TGTGCCAGCAGTCTCCGCGCTCAGACAGGGGTTACAGATACGCAGTATTTT.

The chain recombines TRBV6-1 with TRBJ1-1; D is possibly TRBD1 (5 bases). This CDR3 has 13 amino acids. V lost 5 bases and J lost 1, with 8 bases in between. The germline V gene encodes CDR1 MNHNS and CDR2 SASEGT. In DNA form, the CDR3 reads TGTGCCAGCAGTCAGGACAAGAACACTGAAGCTTTCTTT. This encodes CASSQDKNTEAFF.

The V gene is TRBV28, the J gene TRBJ1-5, with D tentatively TRBD1 (5 bases). This CDR3 is 15 amino acids long. The V end lost 3 bases, the J end lost 3 bases, and 12 bases lay between the germline ends. The germline V gene has CDR1 MDHEN and CDR2 SYDVKM. Here the CDR3 DNA reads TGTGCCAGCAGTTTCCTCGGGGGGGACAATCAGCCCCAGCATTTT. Translated, it gives CASSFLGGDNQPQHF.

A few counts support this clone. DNA for the CDR3: TGTGCCAGCAGCGTCCCGGGACTAGCGGCCAATGAGCAGTTCTTC. Amino acids: CASSVPGLAANEQFF. V gene TRBV9 combines with J gene TRBJ2-1, with 11 bases aligning to TRBD2. Germline loops: CDR1 SGDLS, CDR2 YYNGEE. This CDR3 contains 15 residues. Trimming removed 2 bases from V and 6 bases from J; junction bases left unmatched: 4.

The rearrangement links TRBV5-4 to TRBJ2-7; D may correspond to TRBD1 or TRBD2 (5 bases each). Germline values: CDR1 SGHNT, CDR2 YYREEE (reference sequence). The ends were cut back, 1 base at V and 0 bases at J, with 11 bases in the middle. CDR3 length: 15 residues. The CDR3 DNA is TGTGCCAGCAGCTTGACGGGACGGTCCTCCTACGAGCAGTACTTC. Translated: CASSLTGRSSYEQYF.

The chain carries TRBV5-4 and TRBJ2-1; TRBD2 agrees at 12 bases. The CDR3 is made up of 17 amino acids. CDR1 and CDR2 (germline): SGHNT, YYREEE (reference sequence). Trimming removed 4 bases from V and 7 bases from J; junction bases left unmatched: 12. The CDR3 nucleotides read TGTGCCAGCAGCGACCGGACTAGCGGGGCGGTGAGGAATGAGCAGTTCTTC. This codes for CASSDRTSGAVRNEQFF.

The chain is built from TRBV7-2 and TRBJ2-3, with unresolved D. Per germline, CDR1 SGHTA and CDR2 FQGNSA. The CDR3 sequence is 15 residues long. V lost 2 bases and J lost 0, with 9 bases in between. In nucleotides, the CDR3 is TGTGCCAGCAGCTTATCCCAGGACAGCACAGATACGCAGTATTTT. Translated, it gives CASSLSQDSTDTQYF.

CDR3 sequence reads: CASSPVGANVLTF. In nucleotides, the CDR3 is TGTGCCAGCAGCCCGGTTGGGGCCAACGTCCTGACTTTC. The rearrangement links TRBV6-4 to TRBJ2-6; D is undetermined. Germline-derived CDR1 and CDR2 are MRHNA and SNTAGT. The CDR3 sequence is 13 residues long. Trimming took 6 bases from V and 3 from J, leaving 6 bases between them.

The chain has TRBV6-1 and TRBJ1-2; 8 nucleotides align to TRBD1. This CDR3 is built from 14 residues. In germline, CDR1 is MNHNS, CDR2 SASEGT. Trimming cost V 4 bases and J 5 bases; bases outside gene matches: 6. This CDR3 is CASSAAGGGYGYTF. The DNA for the CDR3 is TGTGCCAGCAGTGCGGCAGGGGGCGGTTATGGCTACACCTTC.

This clone was recorded only once. This chain links TRBV6-6 with TRBJ2-1, with 12 bases fitting TRBD2. This CDR3 region has 15 residues. V dropped 5 bases and J dropped 5; count of bases not matched to a gene: 4. Germline loops: CDR1 MNHNY, CDR2 SVGAGI (reference sequence). CDR3 DNA sequence: TGTGCCAGCAGTCGACTAGCGGGAGTCAACAATGAGCAGTTCTTC. Its translation is CASSRLAGVNNEQFF.

The chain couples TRBV29-1 to TRBJ2-7; D remains unclear. The V and J ends lost 5 bases and 0 bases respectively, with 8 bases between them. Germline-derived CDR1 and CDR2 are SQVTM and ANQGSEA. The CDR3 is made up of 12 amino acids. CDR3 region: CSVKGYSYEQYF. The DNA of the CDR3 is TGCAGCGTTAAGGGTTACTCCTACGAGCAGTACTTC.

This clone was counted between two and nine times. The chain couples TRBV7-2 to TRBJ2-5; TRBD2 aligns across 7 bases. The CDR3 totals 13 residues. CDR1 and CDR2 (germline): SGHTA, FQGNSA. Losses at the gene ends were 5 bases for V and 4 bases for J; bases not matched to a gene: 4. The CDR3 bases are TGTGCCAGCAGCAAACTAGCGCGAGAGACCCAGTACTTC. Translated: CASSKLARETQYF.

The chain has TRBV11-1 and TRBJ2-5, with D uncertain. Germline lookup yields CDR1 SGHAT and CDR2 FQDESV (reference sequence). V dropped 5 bases and J dropped 5 bases, with 12 bases sitting between them. CDR3 length: 13 residues. CDR3 loop: CASSKGSRETQYF. DNA for the CDR3: TGTGCCAGCAGCAAAGGCAGCAGGGAGACCCAGTACTTC.

The V call is TRBV27, the J call TRBJ2-5; 10 bases are a match to TRBD1. Germline V lookup: CDR1 MNHEY, CDR2 SMNVEV (reference sequence). Trimming cost V 5 bases and J 5 bases; bases outside gene matches: 8. The CDR3 contains 15 residues. The CDR3 region has the DNA TGTGCCAGCAGTATGGGACAGGGGCGGAAGGAGACCCAGTACTTC. This codes for CASSMGQGRKETQYF.

The V gene is TRBV15, the J gene TRBJ2-3; the D call may be TRBD1 or TRBD2 (5 bases each). This CDR3 is 16 amino acids long. Deletions cut 2 bases from V and 0 bases from J, with 12 bases between. CDR1 is LNHNV, CDR2 YYDKDF, per germline (reference sequence). CDR3 coding DNA: TGTGCCACCAGCAGATGGGGACCAGCTAGCACAGATACGCAGTATTTT. Encoded protein: CATSRWGPASTDTQYF.

V is TRBV27 and J is TRBJ2-3; 9 nucleotides match TRBD2. Germline V CDR1 and CDR2: MNHEY, SMNVEV (reference sequence). The CDR3 is made up of 15 amino acids. Losses at the gene ends were 6 bases for V and 4 bases for J; bases not matched to a gene: 8. The CDR3 is CASSPAGGAPDTQYF. For the CDR3, the DNA is TGTGCCAGCAGCCCCGCGGGGGGGGCTCCAGATACGCAGTATTTT.

The chain recombines TRBV5-1 with TRBJ2-7, with D possibly matching TRBD1 (6 bases). From germline, CDR1 is SGHRS and CDR2 YFSETQ. The CDR3 contains 13 residues. Trimming pared 4 bases from V and 1 base from J, leaving 9 bases between. Here the CDR3 DNA reads TGCGCCAGCAGCCCACAGGGTTCCTACGAGCAGTACTTC. As protein: CASSPQGSYEQYF.